The source of this T cell receptor (beta chain) is a study of T-cell memory formation after mild COVID-19. V lost 0 bases and J 4 bases, leaving 9 bases between the germline ends. The CDR3 runs 14 residues. The V gene's germline CDR1 is MNHEY and CDR2 SVGAGI. Overall study findings and caveats: Among contracting clones, CD4+ were mainly CM/EM and CD8+ enriched in EMRA. Cross-reactive memory apparently joined, as some responding clones appeared in pre-infection memory. CD4/CD8 balance characterized clones contracting day 15 to 85, and CD4+ skew characterized later expanders.

This clonotype was observed a few times. What it binds is unknown. Using its own MiXCR run on the 5' RACE reads, TCRdb lists one record per CDR3 protein. The sample has hundreds of thousands of distinct CDR3 sequences; less than 20% are singletons. Sequencing was performed on PBMCs or a T cell subset sorted from them (not recorded which). The chain has TRBV6-5 and TRBJ1-1; D uncertain. The sequence came from a man aged 18 to 30 who had mild COVID-19 (a few samples of this study predate the infection). Cell type and time point are not known. The CDR3 sequence is CASSYSGKGTEAFF. CDR3 bases: TGTGCCAGCAGTTACTCCGGGAAAGGCACTGAAGCTTTCTTT.